A selection of T cell receptor beta chains follows, all from one sample in a study of technical replicates of blood from several donors. Sequenced by immunoSEQ multiplex PCR; TCRdb stores in-frame clones only, minus some. The sample has some 79,000 clones; 85% to 95% are singletons. Material: T cells isolated from PBMCs. The receptor set was obtained from a human donor in good health. CDR3s leave out the opening cysteine and the closing phenylalanine or tryptophan.

V gene	CDR3 protein
TRBV4-2	ASSQIGEANYGYT
TRBV18	ASSRLAGGHTDTQY
TRBV30	AWKKLDREDTEAF
TRBV6-1	ASSYQNEKLF
TRBV4-1	ASSQQGRSTDTQY
TRBV7-2	ASSHDTYNEQF
TRBV7-9	ASSLEARDTEAF
TRBV27	ASSSPTSNYGYT
TRBV2	ASSSGEVTDTQY
TRBV7-2	ASSLTFRDREGHGYT
TRBV10-3	AISEALDGTGGASPLH
TRBV7-2	ASRPTGRYEQY
TRBV27	ASMDGLNEQF
TRBV7-9	ASSFLGGQDNEQF
TRBV7-9	ASSTDRAATEAF
TRBV27	ASSREIGAYEQY
TRBV27	ATTGQGGLDVPYEQY
TRBV7-2	ASARPPWEETQY
TRBV15	ATTPSAYNEQF
TRBV7-8	ASSLLFPGQENTEAF
TRBV18	ASSPYTGTPDRNIQY
TRBV28	ASSGWANTEAF
TRBV28	ASSFSWGDTEAF
TRBV4-1	ASSLFLREKLF
TRBV29-1	RWGDRLNTEAF
TRBV5-4	ALGQENTGELF
TRBV6-5	ASSYTSRQNTEAF
TRBV7-9	ASSPPPRIGLYEQY
TRBV10-3	AISGPGGFGANVLT
TRBV6-1	ASGVAGGGETQY
TRBV7-2	ASSLIEGGGSEQF
TRBV6-1	ASSLSGSRETQY
TRBV2	ASSDLGGFLTYEQY
TRBV11-3	ASSFSSQETQY
TRBV2	ASSDPGEWSTDTQY
TRBV27	ASRPHGTNNEAF
TRBV4-1	ASSPPGTSRYNEQF
TRBV27	AVRPGQQETQY
TRBV18	ASSPDRMRPGELF
TRBV10-3	AIGEPQGTAYEQY
TRBV6-1	ASTAGLEQY
TRBV28	ASSPTHAGNQPQH
TRBV14	ASSQDLTTEQF
TRBV5-4	ASSLDSDTGELF
TRBV5-4	ASSLDGRTNEKLF
TRBV9	ASSGGEDRNTEAF
TRBV10-3	AISEPARGNLRETQY
TRBV4-1	ASTPPGVSGGSPLH
TRBV7-9	ASSLAGGTYNEQF
TRBV28	ASSLKAWGDNYEQY
TRBV7-3	ASRARRLRNTEAF
TRBV5-5	ASSWAGTSGTDTQY
TRBV9	ASSVANRESTDTQY